The 28 T cell receptor beta chains reported below all come from one sample, sequenced in a study of T cell responses to AZD1222 COVID-19 vaccine. TCRdb keeps only in-frame clones here, not all; method: immunoSEQ multiplex PCR. The table lists 80,000 to 90,000 clones, around 90% of them singletons. Sequencing was performed on peripheral blood, taken 28 days after the second AZD1222 dose. The receptor set was obtained from an adult who received the AZD1222 COVID-19 vaccine.

V is TRBV27 and J is TRBJ1-6, with a tentative D call TRBD1 (6 bases). The germline V gene encodes CDR1 MNHEY and CDR2 SMNVEV (reference sequence). The germline V and J ends were trimmed by 3 bases and 0 bases, with 12 bases remaining between them. CDR3 size: 17 residues. This CDR3 reads CASSFWGPPSYNSPLHF. The CDR3 coding sequence is TGTGCCAGCAGTTTCTGGGGGCCGCCCTCCTATAATTCACCCCTCCACTTT.

The V gene is TRBV28, the J gene TRBJ1-2; D is undetermined. Trimming left V 5 bases short and J 4 bases short, with 5 bases between. The CDR3 loop spans 11 amino acids. Germline-derived CDR1 and CDR2 are MDHEN and SYDVKM. The CDR3 is CASSSPYGYTF. The CDR3 nucleotides are TGTGCCAGCAGTAGTCCCTATGGCTACACCTTC.

The chain combines TRBV15 with TRBJ1-3; D might be TRBD1 (6 bases). Trimming cost V 1 base and J 4 bases, with 11 bases left between them. Per germline, CDR1 LNHNV and CDR2 YYDKDF (reference sequence). The CDR3 is 15 residues long. CDR3 in DNA: TGTGCCACCAGCAGAGGGGGGGCAGGAGGAAACACCATATATTTT. Translated, it gives CATSRGGAGGNTIYF.

V usage is TRBV18 and J usage is TRBJ1-2; the D gene is possibly TRBD1 (6 bases). The germline V gene encodes CDR1 KGHSH and CDR2 LQKENI. The V end was cut by 3 bases, the J end by 2 bases, with 10 bases between. The CDR3 has 14 residues. CDR3 region: CASSPDRSNYGYTF. The CDR3 coding sequence is TGTGCCAGCTCACCGGACAGATCCAACTATGGCTACACCTTC. The variable domain in full, completed from reference TRBV18 and TRBJ1-2, reads NAGVMQNPRHLVRRRGQEARLRCSPMKGHSHVYWYRQLPEEGLKFMVYLQKENIIDESGMPKERFSAEFPKEGPSILRIQQVVRGDSAAYFCASSPDRSNYGYTFGSGTRLTVV.

This clone was counted a single time. In the same sample, other DNA sequences code for this CDR3. The chain is built from TRBV15 and TRBJ2-2, with D uncertain. CDR1 LNHNV and CDR2 YYDKDF come from the germline V gene (reference sequence). The CDR3 runs 14 residues. The germline V and J ends were trimmed by 0 bases and 1 base, with 3 bases remaining between them. The CDR3, as DNA: TGTGCCACCAGCAGAGAAGGGAACACCGGGGAGCTGTTTTTT. This gives the protein CATSREGNTGELFF. Full variable domain (missing parts from reference TRBV15 and TRBJ2-2): DAMVIQNPRYQVTQFGKPVTLSCSQTLNHNVMYWYQQKSSQAPKLLFHYYDKDFNNEADTPDNFQSRRPNTSFCFLDIRSPGLGDTAMYLCATSREGNTGELFFGEGSRLTVL.

This clone was recorded a few times. The chain links TRBV6-1 to TRBJ2-3; TRBD2 aligns across 8 bases. CDR1 is MNHNS and CDR2 is SASEGT in the germline V gene. The V gene end was trimmed by 1 base and the J gene end by 6 bases; junction bases not matched to a gene: 6. The CDR3 has 15 amino acids. The CDR3: CASSEGGSGADTQYF. CDR3 in DNA: TGTGCCAGCAGTGAAGGGGGTAGCGGGGCGGATACGCAGTATTTT.

The V gene is TRBV18, the J gene TRBJ2-7; 8 positions match TRBD2. The V gene end was trimmed by 0 bases and the J gene end by 4 bases; junction bases not matched to a gene: 2. CDR3 size: 14 residues. The V gene's germline CDR1 is KGHSH and CDR2 LQKENI. CDR3 amino acids: CASSPPSSGYEQYF. The DNA of the CDR3 is TGTGCCAGCTCACCACCATCTAGCGGGTACGAGCAGTACTTC.

The chain recombines TRBV18 with TRBJ1-3; 7 bases map to TRBD1. J was trimmed by 1 base and V by 3 bases; bases with no gene match: 3. Germline V CDR1 and CDR2: KGHSH, LQKENI. The CDR3 contains 15 residues. The CDR3 coding sequence is TGTGCCAGCTCACCTCTGGGACAGTCTGGAAACACCATATATTTT. Encoded protein: CASSPLGQSGNTIYF.

The chain employs TRBV19 and TRBJ1-2; tentatively, D is TRBD1 (5 bases). Trimming took 3 bases from V and 4 from J, leaving 12 bases between them. CDR3 size: 14 residues. Germline V gene lookup returns CDR1 LNHDA and CDR2 SQIVND (reference sequence). Written as DNA, the CDR3 is TGTGCCAGTAGTATGGTCCAGGGCCTCTATGGCTACACCTTC. As protein: CASSMVQGLYGYTF. Full variable domain (remainder filled in from reference TRBV19 and TRBJ1-2): DGGITQSPKYLFRKEGQNVTLSCEQNLNHDAMYWYRQDPGQGLRLIYYSQIVNDFQKGDIAEGYSVSREKKESFPLTVTSAQKNPTAFYLCASSMVQGLYGYTFGSGTRLTVV.

This rearrangement joins TRBV7-8 to TRBJ1-1; D perhaps matches TRBD1 (6 bases). The germline V and J ends were trimmed by 4 bases and 8 bases, with 17 bases remaining between them. Germline lookup yields CDR1 SGHVS and CDR2 FQNEAQ. The CDR3 totals 14 residues. CDR3: CASSWDMKLWEAFF. CDR3 bases: TGTGCCAGCAGCTGGGACATGAAATTATGGGAAGCTTTCTTT. Variable domain in full (rest from reference TRBV7-8 and TRBJ1-1): GAGVSQSPRYKVAKRGQDVALRCDPISGHVSLFWYQQALGQGPEFLTYFQNEAQLDKSGLPSDRFFAERPEGSVSTLKIQRTQQEDSAVYLCASSWDMKLWEAFFGQGTRLTVV.

This clone was observed a handful of times. J is TRBJ2-2 and V is TRBV19; TRBD1 might be the D (5 bases). Trimming cost V 4 bases and J 5 bases, with 17 bases left between them. The CDR3 covers 16 residues. Germline V CDR1 and CDR2: LNHDA, SQIVND (reference sequence). For the CDR3, the DNA is TGTGCCAGTAGTAAGGGGTCCGGGTCGAGGACCGGGGAGCTGTTTTTT. Encoded protein: CASSKGSGSRTGELFF.

J is TRBJ1-1 and V is TRBV5-1; 7 bases agree with TRBD1. CDR3 length equals 15 residues. Per germline, CDR1 SGHRS and CDR2 YFSETQ. V dropped 4 bases and J dropped 0; count of bases not matched to a gene: 6. Here the CDR3 reads CASSLGQVMNTEAFF. Here the CDR3 DNA reads TGCGCCAGCAGCCTCGGACAGGTGATGAACACTGAAGCTTTCTTT.

The count of this clone is one. This chain uses TRBV3-1 (or the pseudogene TRBV3-2) with TRBJ1-4, with TRBD1 identical over 8 bases. V was clipped by 3 bases and J by 7 bases; unmatched bases: 7. The CDR3 consists of 15 residues. Germline-derived CDR1 and CDR2 are LGHDT and YNNKEL (reference sequence). The CDR3 DNA reads TGTGCCAGCAGCCAGAAGACAGGGGTTGGTGAAAAACTGTTTTTT. Its protein is CASSQKTGVGEKLFF.

J is TRBJ1-2 and V is TRBV5-6; a weak D match, TRBD1 (5 bases). The length of the CDR3 is 16 residues. Germline CDR1 reads SGHDT; CDR2 reads YYEEEE. V was pared by 4 bases and J by 4 bases, with 20 bases between. The chain's CDR3 is CASSGWSGGPRYGYTF. CDR3 in DNA: TGTGCCAGCAGCGGATGGAGTGGGGGACCTCGCTATGGCTACACCTTC.

This clone was detected only once. The rearrangement uses TRBV18 and TRBJ1-5; TRBD1 agrees at 9 bases. The germline V gene has CDR1 KGHSH and CDR2 LQKENI. This CDR3 has 14 residues. V shed 2 bases, J shed 6 bases, and the junction held 2 bases outside the gene matches. The CDR3 loop is CASSPYRGPQPQHF. Written as DNA, the CDR3 is TGTGCCAGCTCACCATACAGGGGGCCTCAGCCCCAGCATTTT.

The rearrangement uses TRBV5-1 and TRBJ2-2; D is possibly TRBD1 or TRBD2 (5 bases each). Trimming left V 7 bases short and J 7 bases short, with 17 bases between. Germline V gene data show CDR1 as SGHRS and CDR2 as YFSETQ. The CDR3 totals 14 residues. CDR3 coding DNA: TGCGCCAGCTCCGGGACGGAGGTATTCGGGGAGCTGTTTTTT. This sequence encodes CASSGTEVFGELFF.

V and J are TRBV6-5 and TRBJ1-5, with 9 bases matching TRBD1. Germline trimming cut 5 bases from V and 5 bases from J; bases unmatched to any gene: 7. Germline V CDR1 and CDR2: MNHEY, SVGAGI. This CDR3 has 15 amino acids. The CDR3 spells CASSIRQGGDQPQHF. CDR3 sequence (DNA): TGTGCCAGCAGTATAAGACAGGGGGGAGATCAGCCCCAGCATTTT.

The V gene is TRBV7-8, the J gene TRBJ1-5; no clear D. Trimming left V 2 bases short and J 4 bases short, with 9 bases between. The germline V gene has CDR1 SGHVS and CDR2 FQNEAQ. The CDR3 runs 14 residues. This CDR3 is CASSLYGENQPQHF. CDR3 sequence (DNA): TGTGCCAGCAGCTTATATGGGGAGAATCAGCCCCAGCATTTT.

The rearrangement uses TRBV3-1 (or the pseudogene TRBV3-2) and TRBJ1-3, with 12 bases that match TRBD1. Looked up from germline, CDR1 is LGHDT and CDR2 is YNNKEL (reference sequence). This CDR3 is built from 17 residues. After removal of 5 bases from V and 3 bases from J, the junction contained 8 bases not matched to a gene. The DNA for the CDR3 is TGTGCCAGCAGCTCACCGGGACAGGGGGCTGTTGGAAACACCATATATTTT. It translates to CASSSPGQGAVGNTIYF.

The rearrangement joins TRBV15 to TRBJ1-1; 7 bases agree with TRBD1. Unmatched junction bases numbered 7, after V lost 1 base and J lost 5 bases. This CDR3 region has 15 residues. Germline V CDR1 and CDR2: LNHNV, YYDKDF (reference sequence). CDR3 DNA: TGTGCCACCAGCAGAGTAGGGGGCAGTGATACTGAAGCTTTCTTT. Protein product: CATSRVGGSDTEAFF.

The chain couples TRBV19 to TRBJ2-7; 11 bases fit TRBD1. The CDR3 loop spans 15 amino acids. Germline V gene data show CDR1 as LNHDA and CDR2 as SQIVND (reference sequence). With V trimmed by 2 bases and J by 5 bases, 5 bases remained unmatched. The CDR3 DNA follows: TGTGCCAGTAGTATATACGGACAGGGGGCCAACGAGCAGTACTTC. Its translation is CASSIYGQGANEQYF.

This clone appeared a single time. The chain combines TRBV6-5 with TRBJ1-6; 7 nucleotides align to TRBD1. Germline V gene data show CDR1 as MNHEY and CDR2 as SVGAGI. V lost 5 bases to trimming and J lost 8 bases; unmatched junction nucleotides: 9. The CDR3 length is 15 residues. The DNA of the CDR3 is TGTGCCAGCAGTACTGAGACAGGGTGGCATTCACCCCTCCACTTT. Its translation is CASSTETGWHSPLHF.

CDR3 nucleotides: TGTGCCAGCAGTGGCTGGACTAGCGGGGGGGCCGGGGAGCTGTTTTTT. The encoded protein is CASSGWTSGGAGELFF. V gene TRBV6-1 combines with J gene TRBJ2-2; TRBD2 aligns across 15 bases. With 4 bases clipped from V and 6 bases from J, the junction kept 3 bases outside the gene matches. CDR3 length: 16 residues. Germline values: CDR1 MNHNS, CDR2 SASEGT.

The DNA for the CDR3 is TGTGCCATCAGTGAGGTTACTGGAAACACCATATATTTT. It translates to CAISEVTGNTIYF. This chain connects TRBV10-3 to TRBJ1-3; D gene unclear. Trimming stripped 2 bases from V and 2 bases from J, with 4 bases between. Looked up from germline, CDR1 is ENHRY and CDR2 is SYGVKD. CDR3 length: 13 residues.

The chain recombines TRBV19 with TRBJ1-2, with TRBD1 as a possible D gene (6 bases). CDR3 length equals 16 residues. CDR1 is LNHDA, CDR2 SQIVND, per germline (reference sequence). The V end was cut by 3 bases, the J end by 2 bases, with 16 bases between. The CDR3 DNA is TGTGCCAGTAGTATTATTCTGGACAGCCACAACTATGGCTACACCTTC. Its protein product is CASSIILDSHNYGYTF.

The V gene is TRBV7-9, the J gene TRBJ1-1; TRBD1 might be the D (5 bases). Trimming took off 7 bases at V and 1 base at J, with 16 bases between the two ends. CDR1 and CDR2 from the germline V gene are SEHNR and FQNEAQ (reference sequence). This CDR3 has 15 amino acids. CDR3 region: CASKPQGRPNTEAFF. CDR3 DNA: TGTGCCAGCAAACCCCAGGGCAGGCCGAACACTGAAGCTTTCTTT.

The rearrangement joins TRBV29-1 to TRBJ1-1; no clear D gene. V lost 6 bases and J lost 5, with 10 bases in between. This CDR3 has 11 amino acids. In germline, CDR1 is SQVTM, CDR2 ANQGSEA. The CDR3 DNA reads TGCAGCGTACAGAGGAGGACTGAAGCTTTCTTT. Its translation: CSVQRRTEAFF. Drawing the rest from reference TRBV29-1 and TRBJ1-1, the complete variable domain is SAVISQKPSRDICQRGTSLTIQCQVDSQVTMMFWYRQQPGQSLTLIATANQGSEATYESGFVIDKFPISRPNLTFSTLTVSNMSPEDSSIYLCSVQRRTEAFFGQGTRLTVV.

The chain carries TRBV6-5 and TRBJ1-1, with a possible D match to TRBD1 (6 bases). Per the germline V gene, CDR1 is MNHEY and CDR2 is SVGAGI. Trimming pared 4 bases from V and 5 bases from J, leaving 11 bases between. This CDR3 has 13 residues. CDR3 in amino acids: CASSWGAHTEAFF. The CDR3 coding sequence is TGTGCCAGCAGTTGGGGGGCACATACTGAAGCTTTCTTT.